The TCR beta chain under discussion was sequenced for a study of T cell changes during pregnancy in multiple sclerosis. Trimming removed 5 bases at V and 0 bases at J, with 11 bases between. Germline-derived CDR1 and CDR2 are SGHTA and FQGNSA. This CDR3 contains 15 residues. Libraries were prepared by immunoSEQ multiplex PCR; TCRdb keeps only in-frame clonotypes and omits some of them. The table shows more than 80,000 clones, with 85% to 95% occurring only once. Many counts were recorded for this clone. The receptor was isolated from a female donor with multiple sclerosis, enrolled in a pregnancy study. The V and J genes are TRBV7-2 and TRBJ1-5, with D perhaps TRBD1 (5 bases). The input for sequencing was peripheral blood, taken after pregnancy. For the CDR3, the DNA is TGTGCCAGCAGCGACCGGGGGATTAGCAATCAGCCCCAGCATTTT. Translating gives CASSDRGISNQPQHF.